This T cell receptor beta chain appears in the sequencing data of a study of OX40 agonist ivuxolimab in advanced cancers. Study context: Head and neck, renal cell, melanoma or hepatocellular carcinoma were the cancers that dose-escalation patients had. Two patients with cutaneous melanoma and one with hepatocellular carcinoma, three in total, showed partial responses.

Study findings and constraints: In the 0.1 to 3.0 mg/kg range, CD4+ and CD8+ blood T cells had expanded clonally by week 6. The study did not work out the antigen specificity of the expanded peripheral T cells.

Points on this clone: The target antigen is unknown.

The table came from immunoSEQ multiplex PCR; TCRdb's copy has only in-frame clones and leaves some out. The profile shows under 90,000 clones, approximately 88% of them singletons. The CDR3 length is 13 residues. The germline CDR1 and CDR2 sequences are SNHLY and FYNNEI. V was shortened by 3 bases and J by 2 bases, with 7 bases between the two germline ends. The sequence came from an adult with an advanced solid tumor such as melanoma, head and neck, liver or kidney cancer. This sample comprised CD4+ or CD8+ T cells sorted from blood, obtained in a trial of the OX40 agonist ivuxolimab. V is TRBV2 and J is TRBJ1-1; no reliable D call. For the CDR3, the DNA is TGTGCCAGCAGTGACAGAATCAACACTGAAGCTTTCTTT. Protein: CASSDRINTEAFF.